This TCR beta chain was sequenced for a study of CD8 T cells in ankylosing spondylitis. The study, taken as a whole, reports: Seemingly characteristic of ankylosing spondylitis blood was a TCR beta motif consisting of about 8 highly homologous variants. Clones tied to disease were said to be significantly enriched in matched ankylosing spondylitis synovial fluid.

V lost 0 bases and J 1 base, leaving 8 bases between the germline ends. The CDR3 totals 14 residues. The germline V gene has CDR1 SGDLS and CDR2 YYNGEE. Each CDR3 protein gets one entry after TCRdb re-called the 5' RACE reads with MiXCR. Of roughly 180,000 distinct CDR3 sequences listed, approximately 13% are singletons. This clonotype was seen repeatedly, ten times or more. The antigen is undetermined. The V gene is TRBV9, the J gene TRBJ2-7, with D perhaps matching TRBD2 (5 bases). Material: blood, either unsorted or a sorted T cell fraction (not recorded which). The receptor comes from a female donor with ankylosing spondylitis or in good health (not recorded which). The CDR3 DNA reads TGTGCCAGCAGCGTAGATTCGGGGTCCTACGAGCAGTACTTC. Amino acids: CASSVDSGSYEQYF.